The clone carrying this TCR beta chain was recorded once. V lost 7 bases and J 0 bases, leaving 9 bases between the germline ends. CDR1 and CDR2 (germline): ENHRY, SYGVKD. The CDR3 consists of 13 residues. The data stem from a study of blood T cell repertoires in COVID-19. About the research overall: Researchers got acute and convalescent COVID-19 samples from the United States, Italy and Spain. T cells, B-cell-depleted T cells, or PBMCs supplied cDNA or gDNA.

Authors' processing steps: Amplification of reference gene primers provided the estimated nucleated cell counts. Using immunoSEQ multiplex PCR, the repertoire was profiled, and TCRdb retains in-frame clones only, with some absent. V, J and clone size reflect that table, while D and trimming were determined from the DNA. The table includes 55,000 to 75,000 clones, approximately 83% detected once. Enrolment of Seattle patients took place during active infection, and they were followed longitudinally. The J gene is TRBJ1-1, the V gene TRBV10-3, with a weak D call TRBD1 (5 bases). This clonotype was obtained from an elderly man with COVID-19, enrolled during active disease. The sequencing input was peripheral blood. The DNA for the CDR3 is TGTGCCATCAAGTGGGACTTGAACACTGAAGCTTTCTTT. It yields the protein CAIKWDLNTEAFF.